The present T cell receptor beta chain was sequenced within a study of T cell responses to AZD1222 COVID-19 vaccine. Assay used: immunoSEQ multiplex PCR; TCRdb lists only in-frame clones, some missing. Among 110,000 or so clones listed, 86% were seen once. There are 15 residues in the CDR3. From germline, CDR1 is SGHRS and CDR2 YFSETQ. The ends were cut back, 4 bases at V and 0 bases at J, with 13 bases in the middle. Regarding this clone: Its antigen is not identified.

Overall study results and limits: Reports indicate that nearly half of spike-specific TCRs are directed at unmutated variant regions.

V is TRBV5-1 and J is TRBJ1-1; the D is unclear. The input for sequencing was peripheral blood, taken on day 0 of AZD1222 vaccination. This receptor was taken from an adult in good health. The CDR3 sequence is CASSPTLGLNTEAFF. The CDR3 nucleotides read TGCGCCAGCAGCCCCACCTTAGGATTGAACACTGAAGCTTTCTTT.